These 6 T cell receptor beta chains were sequenced from one sample in a study of OX40 agonist ivuxolimab in advanced cancers. Method: immunoSEQ multiplex PCR; TCRdb's copy keeps in-frame clones and lacks some. The sample consists of about 68,000 clones, more than 75% of them appearing once. Sequences were derived from CD4+ or CD8+ T cells sorted from blood, sampled in a trial of the OX40 agonist ivuxolimab. All receptors derive from an adult with an advanced solid tumor such as melanoma, head and neck, liver or kidney cancer.

The V and J genes are TRBV10-3 and TRBJ2-1; TRBD2 matches at 8 bases. V lost 4 bases to trimming and J lost 15 bases; unmatched junction nucleotides: 11. CDR3 size: 13 residues. Germline V gives CDR1 ENHRY, CDR2 SYGVKD. In DNA form, the CDR3 reads TGTGCCATCAGTGGGTGGCGGGAGGAAGATCTGTTCTTC. This codes for CAISGWREEDLFF.

V gene TRBV9 combines with J gene TRBJ2-2; D may match TRBD1 or TRBD2 (7 bases each). This CDR3 spans 14 amino acids. V dropped 4 bases and J dropped 7 bases, with 14 bases sitting between them. Looked up from germline, CDR1 is SGDLS and CDR2 is YYNGEE. CDR3 amino acids: CASSSGGGSGELFF. The CDR3 DNA reads TGTGCCAGCAGCTCAGGGGGAGGGAGCGGGGAGCTGTTTTTT.

The chain uses TRBV27 and TRBJ2-7, with 8 positions matching TRBD2. The trim removed 0 bases at V and 3 bases at J, leaving 7 bases unmatched. The CDR3 runs to 16 residues. Germline V gives CDR1 MNHEY, CDR2 SMNVEV (reference sequence). The CDR3, as DNA: TGTGCCAGCAGTTTATCGTCGGTTAGCGGGAACTACGAGCAGTACTTC. Protein sequence: CASSLSSVSGNYEQYF.

CDR3 sequence (DNA): TGTGCCAGCAGCGTAGACGGGAGCCACATAGGGGAGCAGTACTTC. It yields the protein CASSVDGSHIGEQYF. The chain is built from TRBV9 and TRBJ2-7; D is perhaps TRBD2 (6 bases). CDR3 size: 15 residues. Deletions cut 0 bases from V and 7 bases from J, with 17 bases between. Germline V gene sequence: CDR1 SGDLS, CDR2 YYNGEE.

The chain carries TRBV30 and TRBJ2-2; D perhaps matches TRBD2 (5 bases). The length of the CDR3 is 14 residues. Germline V gives CDR1 GTSNPN, CDR2 SVGIG (reference sequence). The V end was cut by 3 bases, the J end by 4 bases, with 12 bases between. The CDR3 is CAWRRGISTGELFF. The CDR3, as DNA: TGTGCCTGGAGAAGAGGGATCTCCACCGGGGAGCTGTTTTTT.

The V call is TRBV18, the J call TRBJ2-5; maybe TRBD2 (5 bases). From germline, CDR1 is KGHSH and CDR2 LQKENI. This CDR3 spans 14 amino acids. Between the trimmed V and J ends, which lost 6 bases and 7 bases, there was a span of 18 bases. This chain's CDR3 is CASSPPGLVGTQYF. Written as DNA, the CDR3 is TGTGCCAGCTCCCCGCCGGGATTAGTAGGGACCCAGTACTTC. The full variable domain, its missing parts supplied by reference TRBV18 and TRBJ2-5, is NAGVMQNPRHLVRRRGQEARLRCSPMKGHSHVYWYRQLPEEGLKFMVYLQKENIIDESGMPKERFSAEFPKEGPSILRIQQVVRGDSAAYFCASSPPGLVGTQYFGPGTRLLVL.